The T cell receptor beta chain under discussion was sequenced for a study of beta chain features in type 1 diabetes. Expressed TCRB transcripts were sequenced because the entire RNA isolate underwent reverse transcription. The repertoire was sequenced with immunoSEQ multiplex PCR; TCRdb's copy has only in-frame clones and lacks some. This repertoire shows around 690,000 clones, over 10% found once; its top ten account for roughly 0.11%. Notes on this clone: Its specificity is not known.

Study findings and constraints: cDNA-based sequencing might over-represent cells highly expressing TCR. The study found moderately but significantly shorter TCRB CDR3s in all four CD4+ subsets of Type 1 diabetes patients.

The specimen sequenced was naive CD4+ T cells from blood. This sequence was found in a man under 40 with type 1 diabetes.

This CDR3 reads CASSQPLAGKETQYF. The CDR3 bases are TGCGCCAGCAGCCAACCACTAGCGGGTAAAGAGACCCAGTACTTC. The J gene is TRBJ2-5, the V gene TRBV4-1; 9 bases match TRBD2. The CDR3 runs 15 residues. Germline lookup yields CDR1 MGHRA and CDR2 YSYEKL. J gave up 3 bases and V 2 bases, and 4 bases lay outside the gene matches.